This TCR beta chain was sequenced during a study of blood T cell repertoires in COVID-19. In the study overall: Nucleic acid was either cDNA or gDNA, and it came from T cells, B-cell-depleted T cells, or PBMCs.

Germline V gene lookup returns CDR1 SNHLY and CDR2 FYNNEI. Losses at the gene ends were 6 bases for V and 5 bases for J; bases not matched to a gene: 7. The CDR3 is 16 residues long. How the authors handled the data: Amplification from reference gene primers served as the basis for estimated nucleated cell counts. Assay: immunoSEQ multiplex PCR; the TCRdb copy retains only in-frame clones and omits some. V and J calls plus clone size are reproduced from that table; the DNA served to infer D and trimming. The table shows 100,000 to 120,000 clones, with roughly 91% occurring only once. Source material: peripheral blood. The TCR originated in a woman between 45 and 65 years old with acute or convalescent COVID-19. The rearrangement joins TRBV2 to TRBJ2-5, with TRBD2 identical over 15 bases. The CDR3 protein is CASRPGTSGRMETQYF. For the CDR3, the DNA is TGTGCCAGCAGACCCGGGACTAGCGGGAGGATGGAGACCCAGTACTTC.